Listed here are 15 T cell receptor beta chains from one sample, sequenced in a study of blood T cell repertoires in COVID-19. Sequencing used immunoSEQ multiplex PCR; TCRdb keeps in-frame clones, though not all of them. The sample contains hundreds of thousands of clones, about 89% of which appear only once. Sequencing used peripheral blood. These receptor sequences come from a woman between 55 and 75 years old with COVID-19, enrolled during active disease.

The chain couples TRBV11-2 to TRBJ2-7, with D perhaps matching TRBD2 (6 bases). The germline gives CDR1 SGHAT, CDR2 FQNNGV. V lost 1 base to trimming and J lost 0 bases, with 7 bases between them. CDR3 length: 14 residues. The CDR3 nucleotides read TGTGCCAGCAGCTTAGGCGGGGACTCCTACGAGCAGTACTTC. Its translation: CASSLGGDSYEQYF.

The chain joins TRBV7-2 to TRBJ2-5; 10 positions match TRBD2. The germline V gene has CDR1 SGHTA and CDR2 FQGNSA. V was pared by 2 bases and J by 4 bases, with 4 bases of the junction left unmatched. The CDR3 has 15 residues. This CDR3 is CASSLKRGGGETQYF. In DNA form, the CDR3 reads TGTGCCAGCAGCTTAAAGCGGGGGGGCGGAGAGACCCAGTACTTC. The full variable domain, rest sourced from reference TRBV7-2 and TRBJ2-5, is GAGVSQSPSNKVTEKGKDVELRCDPISGHTALYWYRQSLGQGLEFLIYFQGNSAPDKSGLPSDRFSAERTGGSVSTLTIQRTQQEDSAVYLCASSLKRGGGETQYFGPGTRLLVL.

The chain employs TRBV5-1 and TRBJ2-3; TRBD2 matches at 10 bases. The CDR3 runs to 16 residues. CDR1 and CDR2 (germline): SGHRS, YFSETQ. V lost 2 bases, J lost 1 base, and 4 bases stayed unmatched. This CDR3 is CASSLAGTSGTDTQYF. CDR3 in DNA: TGCGCCAGCAGCTTAGCCGGGACTAGCGGCACAGATACGCAGTATTTT. Drawing the rest from reference TRBV5-1 and TRBJ2-3, the complete variable domain is KAGVTQTPRYLIKTRGQQVTLSCSPISGHRSVSWYQQTPGQGLQFLFEYFSETQRNKGNFPGRFSGRQFSNSRSEMNVSTLELGDSALYLCASSLAGTSGTDTQYFGPGTRLTVL.

This chain joins TRBV7-9 and TRBJ1-5; 7 bases agree with TRBD1. CDR3 length equals 16 residues. Germline V gene sequence: CDR1 SEHNR, CDR2 FQNEAQ (reference sequence). Trimming removed 5 bases from V and 2 bases from J; junction bases left unmatched: 9. CDR3 nucleotides: TGTGCCAGCAGCCTTTGGCAGGGGGGAGGCAATCAGCCCCAGCATTTT. Its protein is CASSLWQGGGNQPQHF. Together with reference TRBV7-9 and TRBJ1-5, the CDR3 gives the full variable domain: DTGVSQNPRHKITKRGQNVTFRCDPISEHNRLYWYRQTLGQGPEFLTYFQNEAQLEKSRLLSDRFSAERPKGSFSTLEIQRTEQGDSAMYLCASSLWQGGGNQPQHFGDGTRLSIL.

The V call is TRBV15, the J call TRBJ1-1, with unresolved D. The germline V gene encodes CDR1 LNHNV and CDR2 YYDKDF (reference sequence). The CDR3 runs 13 residues. V lost 3 bases and J 0 bases, leaving 5 bases between the germline ends. The CDR3 spells CATSSLLNTEAFF. CDR3 bases: TGTGCCACCAGCAGCCTTTTGAACACTGAAGCTTTCTTT.

V gene TRBV10-1 combines with J gene TRBJ2-7, with D hard to call. Germline values: CDR1 WNHNN, CDR2 SYGVQD (reference sequence). This CDR3 has 12 amino acids. The V end was cut by 0 bases, the J end by 4 bases, with 4 bases between. CDR3 sequence reads: CASSESGYEQYF. In DNA form, the CDR3 reads TGCGCCAGCAGTGAGTCCGGGTACGAGCAGTACTTC.

The chain recombines TRBV3-1 (or the pseudogene TRBV3-2) with TRBJ1-1, with 7 bases that match TRBD1. This CDR3 is built from 14 residues. Unmatched junction bases numbered 3, after V lost 4 bases and J lost 1 base. Looked up from germline, CDR1 is LGHDT and CDR2 is YNNKEL (reference sequence). The CDR3: CASSLGQKNTEAFF. Written as DNA, the CDR3 is TGTGCCAGCAGCCTGGGACAGAAGAACACTGAAGCTTTCTTT.

J is TRBJ1-1 and V is TRBV2, with 8 positions matching TRBD1. Germline V gene sequence: CDR1 SNHLY, CDR2 FYNNEI. The CDR3 covers 15 residues. The ends lost 4 bases at V and 4 bases at J; junction bases unmatched: 8. CDR3 sequence (DNA): TGTGCCAGCAGTGGACAGGGGCTACGGGGCACTGAAGCTTTCTTT. This gives the protein CASSGQGLRGTEAFF.

V usage is TRBV5-1 and J usage is TRBJ2-2, with 14 bases matching TRBD2. Trimming cost V 4 bases and J 6 bases; bases outside gene matches: 8. CDR1 and CDR2 (germline): SGHRS, YFSETQ. The CDR3 contains 17 residues. The CDR3 DNA reads TGCGCCAGCAGCGGACTAGCGGGGGGCGGCGTAGCCGGGGAGCTGTTTTTT. Residues: CASSGLAGGGVAGELFF.

This clone was recorded only once. Here the CDR3 reads CASSLGTPTNEKLFF. CDR3 bases: TGCGCCAGCAGCTTGGGTACACCAACTAATGAAAAACTGTTTTTT. The chain employs TRBV5-1 and TRBJ1-4; D is unclear. Germline CDR1 and CDR2: SGHRS and YFSETQ. The CDR3 is 15 amino acids. V dropped 0 bases and J dropped 0 bases, with 6 bases sitting between them.

The gene calls are TRBV5-1 and TRBJ2-7, with 7 nucleotides matching TRBD1. The CDR3 extends over 14 amino acids. The J segment lost 5 bases and the V segment lost 6 bases, leaving 11 bases of the junction unmatched. CDR1 is SGHRS and CDR2 is YFSETQ in the germline V gene. This chain's CDR3 is CASNLRDSRDEQYF. The CDR3 bases are TGCGCCAGCAATCTTCGGGACAGCAGGGACGAGCAGTACTTC.

The CDR3 DNA reads TGCGCCAGCACGGACACTCAAGAGACCCAGTACTTC. Translated, it gives CASTDTQETQYF. The J gene is TRBJ2-5, the V gene TRBV5-1; D is perhaps TRBD1 (5 bases). CDR1 and CDR2 from the germline V gene are SGHRS and YFSETQ. Between the trimmed V and J ends, which lost 6 bases and 2 bases, there was a span of 8 bases. CDR3 length: 12 residues.

This sequence joins TRBV2 and TRBJ1-5, with TRBD1 matching 10 bases. Germline loops: CDR1 SNHLY, CDR2 FYNNEI. Trimming took 0 bases from V and 7 from J; bases not matched to a gene: 3. The CDR3 loop spans 15 amino acids. This CDR3 is CASSEAQTGGQPQHF. Written as DNA, the CDR3 is TGTGCCAGCAGTGAAGCGCAGACAGGGGGCCAGCCCCAGCATTTT.

This rearrangement joins TRBV3-1 (or the pseudogene TRBV3-2) to TRBJ2-7, with D uncertain. In germline, CDR1 is LGHDT, CDR2 YNNKEL (reference sequence). The CDR3 extends over 12 amino acids. Between the trimmed V and J ends, which lost 1 base and 4 bases, there was a span of 5 bases. The CDR3 DNA sequence: TGTGCCAGCAGCCAAGTTTCTTACGAGCAGTACTTC. Translated, it gives CASSQVSYEQYF.

CDR3 sequence (DNA): TGTGCCAGTAGCCAACAGGGGGCAGGGGGCTACACCTTC. Protein sequence: CASSQQGAGGYTF. The chain uses TRBV19 and TRBJ1-2, with TRBD1 identical over 9 bases. The junction had 7 bases not matched to a gene; V was cut back by 6 bases and J by 8 bases. Germline assignment: CDR1 LNHDA and CDR2 SQIVND (reference sequence). There are 13 residues in the CDR3.